These 28 T cell receptor beta chains were sequenced from one sample in a study of T-cell memory formation after mild COVID-19. TCRdb re-called the 5' RACE reads through MiXCR, storing one row per CDR3 protein. The table lists about 610,000 distinct CDR3 sequences, about 18% of them singletons. The sequenced material came from PBMCs or a T cell subset sorted from them (not recorded which). These receptors came from an adult woman who had mild COVID-19 (a few samples of this study predate the infection). Cell type and time point are not known.

The table lists this clonotype with a few counts. This chain joins TRBV7-8 and TRBJ1-1; possible D gene TRBD1, 5 bases. Looked up from germline, CDR1 is SGHVS and CDR2 is FQNEAQ. The V gene lost 4 bases and the J gene lost 1 base, with 13 bases spanning the gap. The CDR3 spans 15 residues. The CDR3 region has the DNA TGTGCCAGCAGCTACCGGGACGCCGAGAACACTGAAGCTTTCTTT. Its protein is CASSYRDAENTEAFF.

The V call is TRBV14, the J call TRBJ2-5; D call uncertain. The CDR3 runs 16 residues. Germline V gene sequence: CDR1 SGHDN, CDR2 FVKESK. V lost 5 bases and J 5 bases, leaving 21 bases between the germline ends. In DNA form, the CDR3 reads TGTGCCAGCAGCGCCCGAAGTACTTGGGGTGGGGAGACCCAGTACTTC. This translates into CASSARSTWGGETQYF. The whole variable domain, filled in from reference TRBV14 and TRBJ2-5, reads EAGVTQFPSHSVIEKGQTVTLRCDPISGHDNLYWYRRVMGKEIKFLLHFVKESKQDESGMPNNRFLAERTGGTYSTLKVQPAELEDSGVYFCASSARSTWGGETQYFGPGTRLLVL.

On this clonotype itself: Because the CDR3's place on the DNA is in doubt, the DNA is left out and the CDR3 is given as listed by TCRdb. The rearrangement joins TRBV5-6 to TRBJ1-1. The CDR3 comprises 13 residues, both ends counted. Germline V gene sequence: CDR1 SGHDT, CDR2 YYEEEE. The CDR3 protein is CASSSSMNTEAFF.

This clonotype turned up a few times. This rearrangement joins TRBV21-1 to TRBJ2-5; TRBD1, as called in the table, went unchecked against the DNA. TRBV21-1 is assigned pseudogene status. The CDR3 consists of 15 residues. CDR3 nucleotides: TGTGCCAGCAGCAAAGTCGGGACATACCAAGAGACCCAGTACTTC. Its translation is CASSKVGTYQETQYF.

This clonotype has more than one count but fewer than ten. The J gene is TRBJ2-1, the V gene TRBV14; D possibly corresponds to TRBD1 (6 bases). There are 15 residues in the CDR3. Germline CDR1 SGHDN, CDR2 FVKESK. V gave up 0 bases and J gave up 5 bases, with 11 bases separating them. DNA of the CDR3: TGTGCCAGCAGCCAAGATACAGGGTCCGACAATGAGCAGTTCTTC. Residues: CASSQDTGSDNEQFF.

This rearrangement joins TRBV28 to TRBJ1-5; 8 nucleotides match TRBD1. Germline V gene sequence: CDR1 MDHEN, CDR2 SYDVKM. The CDR3 sequence is 16 residues long. V was pared by 6 bases and J by 2 bases, with 9 bases of the junction left unmatched. CDR3 sequence reads: CASSLPGGSGNQPQHF. CDR3 nucleotides: TGTGCCAGCAGCTTACCAGGGGGCAGTGGCAATCAGCCCCAGCATTTT.

The genes are TRBV11-1 and TRBJ2-2, with 7 bases identical to TRBD1. The CDR3 covers 16 residues. Trimming removed 5 bases from V and 0 bases from J; junction bases left unmatched: 6. Germline values: CDR1 SGHAT, CDR2 FQDESV (reference sequence). The CDR3 loop is CASSADRAANTGELFF. CDR3 sequence (DNA): TGTGCCAGCAGCGCTGACAGGGCCGCGAACACCGGGGAGCTGTTTTTT.

The chain joins TRBV13 to TRBJ2-3; D is uncertain. The V and J ends lost 5 bases and 4 bases respectively, with 16 bases between them. Germline CDR1 and CDR2: PRHDT and FYEKMQ (reference sequence). This CDR3 has 15 residues. In nucleotides, the CDR3 is TGTGCCAGCAGCCTCCTCGGTTTCCTCGCAGATACGCAGTATTTT. It specifies CASSLLGFLADTQYF.

The rearrangement uses TRBV6-6 and TRBJ1-1, with TRBD1 matching 9 bases. CDR3 length: 15 residues. The J segment lost 0 bases and the V segment lost 6 bases, leaving 5 bases of the junction unmatched. Per the germline V gene, CDR1 is MNHNY and CDR2 is SVGAGI (reference sequence). CDR3 residues: CASRDRGPMNTEAFF. In DNA form, the CDR3 reads TGTGCCAGCAGGGACAGGGGACCAATGAACACTGAAGCTTTCTTT.

The chain links TRBV6-6 to TRBJ2-7; D not resolved. Germline CDR1 and CDR2: MNHNY and SVGAGI (reference sequence). The germline V and J ends were trimmed by 0 bases and 0 bases, with 12 bases remaining between them. The CDR3 totals 16 residues. Here the CDR3 DNA reads TGTGCCAGCAGTTACTCGAACCCGTCCCTCTCCTACGAGCAGTACTTC. It is translated as CASSYSNPSLSYEQYF.

The rearrangement joins TRBV13 to TRBJ1-1, with 7 bases fitting TRBD1. The CDR3 contains 16 residues. V lost 5 bases, J lost 5 bases, and 14 bases stayed unmatched. Germline lookup yields CDR1 PRHDT and CDR2 FYEKMQ (reference sequence). The CDR3: CASSPTGAGVGTEAFF. CDR3 bases: TGTGCCAGCAGCCCAACAGGGGCAGGTGTGGGAACTGAAGCTTTCTTT. Full variable domain (missing parts from reference TRBV13 and TRBJ1-1): AAGVIQSPRHLIKEKRETATLKCYPIPRHDTVYWYQQGPGQDPQFLISFYEKMQSDKGSIPDRFSAQQFSDYHSELNMSSLELGDSALYFCASSPTGAGVGTEAFFGQGTRLTVV.

The chain links TRBV29-1 to TRBJ1-1; 11 nucleotides line up with TRBD1. Germline CDR1 reads SQVTM; CDR2 reads ANQGSEA. The CDR3 length is 11 residues. V shed 6 bases and J 12 bases; nucleotides not matched to a gene: 6. DNA of the CDR3: TGCAGCGTAACTGGACAGGGGGCGACTTTCTTT. This gives the protein CSVTGQGATFF.

CDR3 DNA: TGTGCCAGCAGCCCTCTAGAGCTCTATGGCTACACCTTC. Amino acid sequence: CASSPLELYGYTF. The chain employs TRBV5-5 and TRBJ1-2; unclear D gene. Looked up from germline, CDR1 is SGHKS and CDR2 is YYEKEE (reference sequence). V was clipped by 4 bases and J by 4 bases, with 11 bases between them. CDR3 size: 13 residues. The full variable domain, completed using reference TRBV5-5 and TRBJ1-2, is DAGVTQSPTHLIKTRGQQVTLRCSPISGHKSVSWYQQVLGQGPQFIFQYYEKEERGRGNFPDRFSARQFPNYSSELNVNALLLGDSALYLCASSPLELYGYTFGSGTRLTVV.

The chain uses TRBV20-1 and TRBJ1-1; 9 positions agree with TRBD1. CDR3 size: 15 residues. The V and J ends lost 4 bases and 1 base, in that order; junction bases with no gene match: 7. Germline CDR1 and CDR2: DFQATT and SNEGSKA (reference sequence). CDR3 region: CSATPSDRGNTEAFF. The CDR3 DNA reads TGCAGTGCTACACCCTCGGACAGGGGGAACACTGAAGCTTTCTTT.

The V and J genes are TRBV3-1 and TRBJ2-1, with D possibly TRBD2 on 5 matching bases. The V end was cut by 0 bases, the J end by 7 bases, with 16 bases between. The CDR3 runs 16 residues. Per germline, CDR1 LGHDT and CDR2 YNNKEL (reference sequence). The CDR3 is CASSQDSLAPLNEQFF. The CDR3 DNA follows: TGTGCCAGCAGCCAAGATAGCCTAGCACCCCTGAATGAGCAGTTCTTC.

The chain has TRBV6-5 and TRBJ2-7; D is uncertain. Trimming pared 7 bases from V and 4 bases from J, leaving 20 bases between. The CDR3 is made up of 15 amino acids. The V gene's germline CDR1 is MNHEY and CDR2 SVGAGI. The CDR3: CASNPSTPSAYEQYF. The CDR3 DNA is TGTGCCAGCAACCCCTCGACACCCTCGGCGTACGAGCAGTACTTC.

V gene TRBV12-3 or TRBV12-4 combines with J gene TRBJ1-2, with D maybe TRBD1 (6 bases). Trimming removed 0 bases at V and 6 bases at J, with 17 bases between. The CDR3 length is 16 residues. CDR3 in amino acids: CASSLALPRGDNGYTF. The CDR3 region has the DNA TGTGCCAGCAGTTTAGCCCTTCCTCGGGGGGACAATGGCTACACCTTC.

The chain has TRBV9 and TRBJ2-3, with D hard to call. CDR3 length: 13 amino acids. Germline V gene data show CDR1 as SGDLS and CDR2 as YYNGEE. Deletions cut 2 bases from V and 4 bases from J, with 8 bases between. The CDR3 is CASSVGSADTQYF. For the CDR3, the DNA is TGTGCCAGCAGCGTCGGGTCCGCAGATACGCAGTATTTT.

This chain links TRBV24-1 with TRBJ2-3; D remains unclear. Germline V CDR1 and CDR2: KGHDR, SFDVKD. Trimming took 0 bases from V and 7 from J, leaving 4 bases between them. There are 12 residues in the CDR3. The CDR3 spells CATSDLKHTQYF. CDR3 coding DNA: TGTGCCACCAGTGATTTGAAGCATACGCAGTATTTT.

This clonotype was seen only a few times. The chain carries TRBV4-1 and TRBJ2-7; D is ambiguous. CDR1 MGHRA and CDR2 YSYEKL come from the germline V gene. V shed 1 base and J shed 3 bases, with 7 bases lying between them. CDR3 length equals 13 residues. The CDR3 nucleotides read TGCGCCAGCAGCCAAGGACCAGACTACGAGCAGTACTTC. Its protein product is CASSQGPDYEQYF.

This clonotype was seen repeatedly, ten times or more. V and J are TRBV10-3 and TRBJ2-7; no clear D gene. CDR1 is ENHRY and CDR2 is SYGVKD in the germline V gene. V was shortened by 8 bases and J by 3 bases, with 11 bases between the two germline ends. This CDR3 contains 12 residues. The CDR3 region has the DNA TGTGCCATCCGAGACATCGGCTACGAGCAGTACTTC. It encodes CAIRDIGYEQYF.

In this sample, this clonotype turned up a few times. J is TRBJ2-7 and V is TRBV4-1; TRBD2 aligns across 7 bases. Germline V gene lookup returns CDR1 MGHRA and CDR2 YSYEKL. This CDR3 contains 15 residues. J gave up 0 bases and V 9 bases, and 11 bases lay outside the gene matches. The CDR3 reads CARTRPGGSSYEQYF. The CDR3 DNA follows: TGCGCCAGAACTCGACCGGGGGGATCCTCCTACGAGCAGTACTTC.

This chain uses TRBV12-3 or TRBV12-4 with TRBJ1-1; D is perhaps TRBD1 (5 bases). This CDR3 has 16 amino acids. Trimming stripped 5 bases from V and 5 bases from J, with 21 bases between. CDR3 residues: CASSPYGVRRDTEAFF. CDR3 coding DNA: TGTGCCAGCAGTCCTTACGGGGTACGCAGGGATACTGAAGCTTTCTTT.

This chain connects TRBV6-5 to TRBJ2-2, with a tentative D call TRBD1 (5 bases). The V and J ends lost 8 bases and 3 bases respectively, with 22 bases between them. This CDR3 comprises 17 residues. Per germline, CDR1 MNHEY and CDR2 SVGAGI. The CDR3 sequence: CASRQDSSRPDTGELFF. For the CDR3, the DNA is TGTGCCAGCCGTCAAGACAGTTCCCGCCCGGACACCGGGGAGCTGTTTTTT.

This clonotype has ten or more counts. The rearrangement uses TRBV5-1 and TRBJ2-1; TRBD2 matches at 8 bases. V trimming: 0 bases; J trimming: 0 bases; junction bases outside the gene matches: 8. Germline lookup yields CDR1 SGHRS and CDR2 YFSETQ. The CDR3 runs to 18 residues. For the CDR3, the DNA is TGCGCCAGCAGCTTGGACGGGGGGGCCCATAACTCCTACAATGAGCAGTTCTTC. Translated: CASSLDGGAHNSYNEQFF.

The rearrangement joins TRBV7-8 to TRBJ1-1, with TRBD1 matching over 9 bases. In germline, CDR1 is SGHVS, CDR2 FQNEAQ. V was clipped by 4 bases and J by 3 bases; unmatched bases: 12. The CDR3 has 17 amino acids. The DNA of the CDR3 is TGTGCCAGCAGCTGGCGCCGGGACAGGGCTGCGGACACTGAAGCTTTCTTT. Protein product: CASSWRRDRAADTEAFF.

In this sample, this clonotype turned up a few times. The chain links TRBV5-1 to TRBJ1-5, with D perhaps TRBD1 (6 bases). The CDR3 is 15 residues long. V shed 7 bases and J shed 6 bases, with 20 bases lying between them. Germline V lookup: CDR1 SGHRS, CDR2 YFSETQ. The CDR3 region is CASSLETGSGQPQHF. CDR3 sequence (DNA): TGCGCCAGCTCCCTCGAGACAGGAAGCGGTCAGCCCCAGCATTTT.

The rearrangement links TRBV5-1 to TRBJ2-3; D unclear. Looked up from germline, CDR1 is SGHRS and CDR2 is YFSETQ. The CDR3 is made up of 14 amino acids. The V end lost 3 bases, the J end lost 3 bases, and 11 bases lay between the germline ends. The chain's CDR3 is CASSSYIITDTQYF. The CDR3 region has the DNA TGCGCCAGCAGCTCCTATATTATTACAGATACGCAGTATTTT.